The present T cell receptor beta chain was sequenced within a study of T cells in Graves' hyperthyroidism and ophthalmopathy. Ten or more counts support this clonotype. Its antigen remains unidentified. Broader study findings: Ophthalmopathy and stable hyperthyroidism were told apart by a 13 V-J model. Model predictions of ophthalmopathy came a median 6.5 months before onset.

Amplified TCR beta CDR3 regions derived from RNA transcripts. The primer set for the first-round RT-PCR of the TCR CDR3 was HTBI. TCRdb ran MiXCR on the multiplex PCR reads and lists one entry per CDR3 protein. Seen here are hundreds of thousands of distinct CDR3 sequences, around 22% observed once, and the top ten hold roughly 12%. In the ophthalmopathy cohort, Clinical Activity Score was at least 3, NOSPECS grade at least 4, and duration under 3 months. Diagnoses used clinical symptoms, serum thyroxine and TRAb, thyroid ultrasound and orbital computed tomography. The sequencing sample was made of blood. This TCR was sampled from a woman in her twenties or thirties with Graves' ophthalmopathy.

This CDR3 reads CSAREWGTNTEAFF. CDR3 sequence (DNA): TGCAGTGCTAGAGAATGGGGGACGAACACTGAAGCTTTCTTT. The chain employs TRBV20-1 and TRBJ1-1; possibly TRBD1 for D (5 bases). The CDR3 consists of 14 residues. CDR1 and CDR2 (germline): DFQATT, SNEGSKA (reference sequence). Trimming cost V 0 bases and J 1 base, with 9 bases left between them.